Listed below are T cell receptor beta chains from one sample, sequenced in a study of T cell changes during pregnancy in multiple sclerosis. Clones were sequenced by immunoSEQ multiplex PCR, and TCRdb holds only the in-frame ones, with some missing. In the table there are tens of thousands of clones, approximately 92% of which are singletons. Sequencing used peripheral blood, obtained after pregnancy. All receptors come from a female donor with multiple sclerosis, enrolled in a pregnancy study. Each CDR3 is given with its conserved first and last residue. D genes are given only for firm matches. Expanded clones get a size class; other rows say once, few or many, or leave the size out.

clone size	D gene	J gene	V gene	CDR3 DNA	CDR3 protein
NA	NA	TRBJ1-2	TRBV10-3	TGTGCCATAACCCTGAGGGAGGGTACCTATGGCTACACCTTC	CAITLREGTYGYTF
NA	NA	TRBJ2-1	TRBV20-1	TGCAGTGCTACCGGACTAGAGCAGTTCTTC	CSATGLEQFF
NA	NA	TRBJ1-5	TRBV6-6	TGTGCCAGCAGTTGGGGGGGCGCGAGAAATCAGCCCCAGCATTTT	CASSWGGARNQPQHF
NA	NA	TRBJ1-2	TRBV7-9	TGTGCCAGCAGCTTAGCCCCCAGGGAAAATGGCTACACCTTC	CASSLAPRENGYTF
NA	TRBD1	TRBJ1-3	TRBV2	TGTGCCAGCAGTGCGGAGGGGGCAGGAAACACCATATATTTT	CASSAEGAGNTIYF
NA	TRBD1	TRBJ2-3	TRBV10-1	TGCGCCAGCAGGGGACAGGGGGCGGATACGCAGTATTTT	CASRGQGADTQYF
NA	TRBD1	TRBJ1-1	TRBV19	TGTGCCAGTACCGGGACAGGGCGGACAGGGGAGGTGAACACTGAAGCTTTCTTT	CASTGTGRTGEVNTEAFF
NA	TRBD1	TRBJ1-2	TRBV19	TGTGCCAGTATACCGACATCACTCGACAGGGAGCATGGCTACACCTTC	CASIPTSLDREHGYTF
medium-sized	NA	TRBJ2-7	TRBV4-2	TGTGCCAGCAGCCAAGAGGGGGACTCCTCCTACGAGCAGTACTTC	CASSQEGDSSYEQYF
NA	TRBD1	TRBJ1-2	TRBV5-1	TGCGCCAGCAGGTCGACAGGGTCGTTAAATGGCTACACCTTC	CASRSTGSLNGYTF
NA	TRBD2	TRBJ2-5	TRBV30	TGTGCCTGGAGTGTAGTAGCGGGAGCTGTGCTTGAGACCCAGTACTTC	CAWSVVAGAVLETQYF
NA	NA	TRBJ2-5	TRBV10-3	TGTGCCATCAGCCAGGGGATCCAAGAGACCCAGTACTTC	CAISQGIQETQYF
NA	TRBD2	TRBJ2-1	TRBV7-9	TGTGCCAGCAGCATCCCCGGGACTACGAACACTGAGCAGTTCTTC	CASSIPGTTNTEQFF
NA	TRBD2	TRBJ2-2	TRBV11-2	TGTGCCAGCAGCTTAACTTTCGGACTAGCCGCCACCGGGGAGCTGTTTTTT	CASSLTFGLAATGELFF
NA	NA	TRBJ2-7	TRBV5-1	TGCGCCAGCAGCTTGCGGGTACGCCCGGACGAGCAGTACTTC	CASSLRVRPDEQYF
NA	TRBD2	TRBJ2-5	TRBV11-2	TGTGCCAGCAGCTTACCTCTAGCGGGTGCGGAGACCCAGTACTTC	CASSLPLAGAETQYF
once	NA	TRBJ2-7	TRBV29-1	TGCAGCGTTGTAGTTAGGCGGGAGCAGTACTTC	CSVVVRREQYF
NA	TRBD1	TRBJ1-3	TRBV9	TGTGCCAGCAGCGTACCCGGGACAGGGTACGGAAACACCATATATTTT	CASSVPGTGYGNTIYF
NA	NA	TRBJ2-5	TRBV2	TGTGCCACCAACAGGGCTGGGAAGGAGACCCAGTACTTC	CATNRAGKETQYF
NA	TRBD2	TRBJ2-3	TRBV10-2	TGCGCCAGCACCGAGCGGGGGGGAGATAGAAAAGATACGCAGTATTTT	CASTERGGDRKDTQYF
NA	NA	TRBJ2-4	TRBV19	TGTGCCAGTAGTATAACGCACAGTAAAAACATTCAGTACTTC	CASSITHSKNIQYF
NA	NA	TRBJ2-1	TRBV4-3	TGCGCCAGCAGCCAGGCAGGGTTTGAGCAGTTCTTC	CASSQAGFEQFF
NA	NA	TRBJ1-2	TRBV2	TGTGCCAGCAGGAGGGAGTCAAACTATGGCTACACCTTC	CASRRESNYGYTF
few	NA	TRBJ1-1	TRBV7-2	TGTGCCAGCAGCTCCTTTACGGTTCTTGAAGCTTTCTTT	CASSSFTVLEAFF
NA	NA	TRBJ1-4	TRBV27	TGTGCCAGCAGTCAGAGGGCCCCGGGCGGTGAAAAACTGTTTTTT	CASSQRAPGGEKLFF
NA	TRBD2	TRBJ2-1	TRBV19	TGTGCCAGTAGTATAGAAGCGGGGTCCCAGTTCTTC	CASSIEAGSQFF
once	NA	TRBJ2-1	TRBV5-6	TGTGCCAGCAGCTCGCGTCCAATCTACAATGAGCAGTTCTTC	CASSSRPIYNEQFF
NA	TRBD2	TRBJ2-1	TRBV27	TGTGCCAGCAGACCCGGACTAAGCGGGAGTGATGAGCAGTTCTTC	CASRPGLSGSDEQFF
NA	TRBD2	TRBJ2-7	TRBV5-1	TGCGCCAGCAGCTTGGGGACTAGCGGGAGGCCCTACGAGCAGTACTTC	CASSLGTSGRPYEQYF
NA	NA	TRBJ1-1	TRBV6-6	TGTGCCAGCAGTTATAGTTATAACACTGAAGCTTTCTTT	CASSYSYNTEAFF
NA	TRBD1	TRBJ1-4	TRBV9	TGTGCCAGCAGCGTAGGGGGACAGGGAACCGGTAATGAAAAACTGTTTTTT	CASSVGGQGTGNEKLFF
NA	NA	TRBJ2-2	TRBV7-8	TGTGCCAGCAGCCCAGTGACTATTACCGGGGAGCTGTTTTTT	CASSPVTITGELFF
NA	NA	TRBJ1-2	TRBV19	TGTGCCAGTAGAACAGGGCCCTATGGCTACACCTTC	CASRTGPYGYTF
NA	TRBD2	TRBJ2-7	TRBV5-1	TGCGCCAGCAGCTTGGCGCCGCTGGCGGGGGACTTCTACGAGCAGTACTTC	CASSLAPLAGDFYEQYF
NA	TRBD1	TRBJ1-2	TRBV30	TGTGCCTGGAGTGTAAACAGGGGATTGAAAGGCTACACCTTC	CAWSVNRGLKGYTF
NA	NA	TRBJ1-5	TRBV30	TGTGCCTGGAGTGTAAGGAGTGAACAGCCCCAGCATTTT	CAWSVRSEQPQHF
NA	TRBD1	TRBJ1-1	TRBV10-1	TGCGCCAGCACCCGGGACAGGGCGTCGGGTGAAGCTTTCTTT	CASTRDRASGEAFF
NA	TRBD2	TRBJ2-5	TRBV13	TGTGCCAGCAGCTCAAAAAAGGGACTAGGGATCGAGACCCAGTACTTC	CASSSKKGLGIETQYF
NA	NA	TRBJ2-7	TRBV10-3	TGTGCCATCAGCCACAGGGACCCCTACGAGCAGTACTTC	CAISHRDPYEQYF
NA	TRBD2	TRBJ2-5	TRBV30	TGTGCCTGGAACCGACTAGCGGGAGAGGTGACCCAGTACTTC	CAWNRLAGEVTQYF
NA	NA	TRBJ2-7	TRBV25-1	TGTGCCAGCAGTGAAAGAGGGGGAGGGTTCCCCTACGAGCAGTACTTC	CASSERGGGFPYEQYF
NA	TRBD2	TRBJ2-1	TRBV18	TGTGCCAGCTCGCACCCGGCTAGCGGGGGGTCCGGAGAGCAGTTCTTC	CASSHPASGGSGEQFF
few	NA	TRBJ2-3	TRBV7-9	TGTGCCAGCAGCTTAGAATTGAGTACGCAGTATTTT	CASSLELSTQYF
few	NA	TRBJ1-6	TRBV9	TGTGCCAGCAGCGCAAGACAAGATTCACCCCTCCACTTT	CASSARQDSPLHF